The clone carrying this TCR beta chain was picked up a small number of times. Its target is not known. Amplification used 60 Vbeta primers and 13 Jbeta primers. Produced via immunoSEQ multiplex PCR; TCRdb's table is partial and in-frame only. The data contain nearly 110,000 clones, about 84% of them singletons. The sample is drawn from a study of cytomegalovirus exposure and HLA in healthy donors. Points from the study as a whole: A reported reduction in N-insertions relative to the roughly 610-donor mean was seen in an Asian-associated ancestry cluster in a later analysis. Analysis was carried out at a later point, and it linked a missense DCLRE1C variant to TCR beta V- and J-gene trimming. Most subjects' HLA-A and HLA-B alleles were reportedly predicted from TCR beta sequences.

The CDR3 is 15 residues long. From germline, CDR1 is SGHTA and CDR2 FQGNSA. The V and J ends lost 5 bases and 8 bases, in that order; junction bases with no gene match: 9. Specimen: PBMCs. The receptor comes from a man aged 30 to 39 in good health and CMV-seronegative. The chain carries TRBV7-2 and TRBJ1-4, with 9 positions matching TRBD1. This chain's CDR3 is CASSAQQGASEKLFF. CDR3 sequence (DNA): TGTGCCAGCAGCGCCCAACAGGGGGCCAGCGAAAAACTGTTTTTT.